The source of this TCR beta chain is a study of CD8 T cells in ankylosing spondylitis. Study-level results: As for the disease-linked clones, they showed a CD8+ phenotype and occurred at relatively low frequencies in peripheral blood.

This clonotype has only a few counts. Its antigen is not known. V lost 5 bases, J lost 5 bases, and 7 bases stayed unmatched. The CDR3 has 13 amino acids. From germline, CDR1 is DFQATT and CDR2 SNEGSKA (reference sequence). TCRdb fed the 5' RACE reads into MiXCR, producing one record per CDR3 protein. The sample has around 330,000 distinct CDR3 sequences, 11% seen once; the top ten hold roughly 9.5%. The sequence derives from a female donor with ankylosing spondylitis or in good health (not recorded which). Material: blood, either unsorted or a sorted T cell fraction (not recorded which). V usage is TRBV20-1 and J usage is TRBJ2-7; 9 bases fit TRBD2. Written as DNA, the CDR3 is TGCAGTGCTCCCCGTAGCGGGAGCGACGAGCAGTACTTC. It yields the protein CSAPRSGSDEQYF.